Each of the 18 T cell receptor beta chains below was sequenced from the same sample in a study of beta chain features in type 1 diabetes. Overall study results and limits: Patients with Type 1 diabetes showed moderately but significantly shorter TCRB CDR3s in all four CD4+ subsets.

Antigens of these TCRs are unknown. Reverse transcribing all isolated RNA meant expressed TCRB transcripts were sequenced. Method: immunoSEQ multiplex PCR; TCRdb's copy keeps in-frame clones and lacks some. This table holds about 390,000 clones, 9.6% found once. The sample was central memory CD4+ T cells from blood. Receptors were obtained from a man aged 30 to 45 with type 1 diabetes.

This clone was recorded a few times. V gene TRBV28 combines with J gene TRBJ2-7; possibly TRBD2 for D (7 bases). The CDR3 contains 15 residues. Germline CDR1 MDHEN, CDR2 SYDVKM. The V and J ends lost 2 bases and 3 bases respectively, with 14 bases between them. CDR3 protein: CASSLGGGLGYEQYF. DNA for the CDR3: TGTGCCAGCAGTTTAGGGGGGGGCCTCGGCTACGAGCAGTACTTC.

The chain couples TRBV6-5 to TRBJ2-7; the D is unclear. V was cut by 2 bases and J by 3 bases, with 5 bases left in between. The CDR3 is made up of 12 amino acids. CDR1 MNHEY and CDR2 SVGAGI come from the germline V gene. The CDR3 loop reads CASSYVNYEQYF. The CDR3 coding sequence is TGTGCCAGCAGTTACGTCAACTACGAGCAGTACTTC.

The table lists this clone with many counts. The V and J genes are TRBV5-1 and TRBJ1-4; the match to TRBD1 covers 10 bases. The CDR3 length is 17 residues. V lost 4 bases and J lost 0; bases outside the gene matches: 6. Per the germline V gene, CDR1 is SGHRS and CDR2 is YFSETQ. The DNA of the CDR3 is TGCGCCAGCAGCACGGGACAGGGGCGTGCAACTAATGAAAAACTGTTTTTT. It encodes CASSTGQGRATNEKLFF.

This clone was picked up a small number of times. This chain uses TRBV7-9 with TRBJ1-2, with D possibly being TRBD1 (6 bases). Trimming took off 1 base at V and 6 bases at J, with 15 bases between the two ends. Germline lookup yields CDR1 SEHNR and CDR2 FQNEAQ (reference sequence). The CDR3 contains 15 residues. In DNA, the CDR3 is TGTGCCAGCAGCTTAGTGGGGGCCCAGCTAGATGGCTACACCTTC. Encoded protein: CASSLVGAQLDGYTF.

This chain links TRBV5-4 with TRBJ2-1, with a tentative D call TRBD2 (5 bases). Germline lookup yields CDR1 SGHNT and CDR2 YYREEE (reference sequence). CDR3 size: 14 residues. Trimming stripped 0 bases from V and 6 bases from J, with 10 bases between. This chain's CDR3 is CASSLELASNEQFF. Written as DNA, the CDR3 is TGTGCCAGCAGCTTGGAATTAGCGAGCAATGAGCAGTTCTTC.

This clone was counted a few times. The CDR3 DNA follows: TGTGCCAGCAGCTTAGGGGGGACAGATAGTATTGGCTACACCTTC. Translating gives CASSLGGTDSIGYTF. J is TRBJ1-2 and V is TRBV7-2; TRBD1 matches at 7 bases. The CDR3 runs to 15 residues. Germline CDR1 reads SGHTA; CDR2 reads FQGNSA. V lost 1 base and J lost 7; bases outside the gene matches: 9. The complete variable domain, with remaining parts taken from reference TRBV7-2 and TRBJ1-2, reads GAGVSQSPSNKVTEKGKDVELRCDPISGHTALYWYRQSLGQGLEFLIYFQGNSAPDKSGLPSDRFSAERTGGSVSTLTIQRTQQEDSAVYLCASSLGGTDSIGYTFGSGTRLTVV.

This clone was counted a few times. The rearrangement links TRBV5-6 to TRBJ2-5, with 7 bases fitting TRBD1. Germline CDR1 SGHDT, CDR2 YYEEEE. Trimming cost V 3 bases and J 1 base; bases outside gene matches: 3. The CDR3 is 14 residues long. The CDR3 region is CASSSGTAQETQYF. The CDR3 DNA is TGTGCCAGCAGCTCGGGGACAGCCCAAGAGACCCAGTACTTC.

In this sample, this clone turned up a few times. The chain has TRBV18 and TRBJ2-1; 7 bases agree with TRBD2. The V and J ends lost 5 bases and 6 bases, in that order; junction bases with no gene match: 4. CDR3 size: 13 residues. Germline CDR1 reads KGHSH; CDR2 reads LQKENI. In DNA form, the CDR3 reads TGTGCCAGCTCATCGACTAGCAGCAATGAGCAGTTCTTC. This encodes CASSSTSSNEQFF.

The J gene is TRBJ1-5, the V gene TRBV5-5; possible D gene TRBD1, 5 bases. This CDR3 spans 15 amino acids. Trimming took 1 base from V and 1 from J, leaving 9 bases between them. Looked up from germline, CDR1 is SGHKS and CDR2 is YYEKEE (reference sequence). In DNA form, the CDR3 reads TGTGCCAGCAGCTTGCAGGGATGGAGCAATCAGCCCCAGCATTTT. As protein: CASSLQGWSNQPQHF. The complete variable domain, with remaining parts taken from reference TRBV5-5 and TRBJ1-5, reads DAGVTQSPTHLIKTRGQQVTLRCSPISGHKSVSWYQQVLGQGPQFIFQYYEKEERGRGNFPDRFSARQFPNYSSELNVNALLLGDSALYLCASSLQGWSNQPQHFGDGTRLSIL.

The chain employs TRBV7-2 and TRBJ2-7; 7 bases agree with TRBD1. The germline V gene encodes CDR1 SGHTA and CDR2 FQGNSA. Trimming at V came to 5 bases and at J to 3 bases, leaving 13 bases not matched to a gene. CDR3 size: 16 residues. Here the CDR3 reads CASSTPTGMGIYEQYF. CDR3 nucleotide sequence: TGTGCCAGCAGCACACCGACAGGGATGGGTATCTACGAGCAGTACTTC.

In its sample, this clone was seen a few times. The chain employs TRBV6-4 and TRBJ2-1; D ambiguous. Germline-derived CDR1 and CDR2 are MRHNA and SNTAGT. CDR3 length: 11 residues. Trimming pared 5 bases from V and 5 bases from J, leaving 4 bases between. The CDR3 DNA reads TGTGCCAGCAGTCATCACAATGAGCAGTTCTTC. Its protein is CASSHHNEQFF.

This clone appeared a few times. J is TRBJ2-1 and V is TRBV4-2; D remains unclear. Germline V gene sequence: CDR1 LGHNA, CDR2 YNFKEQ. The CDR3 runs 15 residues. Trimming shortened V by 1 base and J by 5 bases, and 12 bases separated the two germline ends. As DNA, the CDR3 is TGTGCCAGCAGCCAAGGCCCCTCGGAACACAATGAGCAGTTCTTC. Translating gives CASSQGPSEHNEQFF.

The table lists this clone with a few counts. The chain couples TRBV7-9 to TRBJ1-2; D is unresolved. This CDR3 comprises 13 residues. Germline CDR1 SEHNR, CDR2 FQNEAQ (reference sequence). The ends were cut back, 2 bases at V and 3 bases at J, with 7 bases in the middle. The CDR3 is CASSLMRDYGYTF. The CDR3 nucleotides are TGTGCCAGCAGCTTAATGCGGGACTATGGCTACACCTTC.

The V and J genes are TRBV28 and TRBJ2-4; D is undetermined. V dropped 5 bases and J dropped 0 bases, with 14 bases sitting between them. Germline assignment: CDR1 MDHEN and CDR2 SYDVKM. CDR3 length: 16 amino acids. In DNA form, the CDR3 reads TGTGCCAGCAGTAGAACCCCGGCATTAGCCAAAAACATTCAGTACTTC. As protein: CASSRTPALAKNIQYF.

This chain joins TRBV29-1 and TRBJ2-1; 12 nucleotides agree with TRBD2. This CDR3 comprises 14 residues. In germline, CDR1 is SQVTM, CDR2 ANQGSEA. The V and J ends lost 7 bases and 7 bases, in that order; junction bases with no gene match: 8. The CDR3 spells CSALKTSGRNEQFF. CDR3 nucleotide sequence: TGCAGCGCCTTGAAGACTAGCGGGAGAAATGAGCAGTTCTTC.

The gene calls are TRBV4-2 and TRBJ1-1, with D unclear. V lost 4 bases and J lost 1, with 13 bases in between. The CDR3 consists of 15 residues. CDR1 and CDR2 (germline): LGHNA, YNFKEQ. DNA of the CDR3: TGTGCCAGCAGCCTAGGAACGCAAGCGAACACTGAAGCTTTCTTT. Translating it yields CASSLGTQANTEAFF.

Many counts were recorded for this clone. This chain uses TRBV15 with TRBJ2-3; D call uncertain. The CDR3 extends over 14 amino acids. Trimming shortened V by 5 bases and J by 2 bases, and 11 bases separated the two germline ends. CDR1 and CDR2 (germline): LNHNV, YYDKDF (reference sequence). CDR3 in DNA: TGTGCCACCAGCTCCCCCCGGGCCACAGATACGCAGTATTTT. Protein product: CATSSPRATDTQYF.

This clone was observed a few times. V and J are TRBV18 and TRBJ2-1; perhaps TRBD2 as D (5 bases). V lost 0 bases to trimming and J lost 7 bases, with 19 bases between them. Looked up from germline, CDR1 is KGHSH and CDR2 is LQKENI. This CDR3 is built from 17 residues. The CDR3 DNA reads as TGTGCCAGCTCACCACCTTCCTCTGCTCGAGGGTTGAATGAGCAGTTCTTC. Translating it yields CASSPPSSARGLNEQFF. The full variable domain, its missing parts supplied by reference TRBV18 and TRBJ2-1, is NAGVMQNPRHLVRRRGQEARLRCSPMKGHSHVYWYRQLPEEGLKFMVYLQKENIIDESGMPKERFSAEFPKEGPSILRIQQVVRGDSAAYFCASSPPSSARGLNEQFFGPGTRLTVL.